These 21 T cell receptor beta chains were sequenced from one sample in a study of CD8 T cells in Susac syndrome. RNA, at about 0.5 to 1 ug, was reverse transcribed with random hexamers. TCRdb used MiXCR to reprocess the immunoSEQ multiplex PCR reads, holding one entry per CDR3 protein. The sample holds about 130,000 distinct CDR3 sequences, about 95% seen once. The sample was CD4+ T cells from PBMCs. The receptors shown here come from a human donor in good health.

For the CDR3, the DNA is TGCAGCGTCCTGGACAGGGGAACTGGAAACACCATATATTTT. This encodes CSVLDRGTGNTIYF. The chain joins TRBV29-1 to TRBJ1-3, with 9 bases identical to TRBD1. The CDR3 has 14 residues. V was pared by 6 bases and J by 2 bases, with 5 bases of the junction left unmatched. Germline loops: CDR1 SQVTM, CDR2 ANQGSEA. Together with reference TRBV29-1 and TRBJ1-3, the CDR3 gives the full variable domain: SAVISQKPSRDICQRGTSLTIQCQVDSQVTMMFWYRQQPGQSLTLIATANQGSEATYESGFVIDKFPISRPNLTFSTLTVSNMSPEDSSIYLCSVLDRGTGNTIYFGEGSWLTVV.

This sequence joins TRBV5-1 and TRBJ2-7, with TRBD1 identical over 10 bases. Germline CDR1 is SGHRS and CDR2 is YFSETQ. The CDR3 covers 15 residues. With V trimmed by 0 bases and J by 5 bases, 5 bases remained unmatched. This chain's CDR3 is CASSLEGQGLDEQYF. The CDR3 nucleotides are TGCGCCAGCAGCTTGGAGGGACAGGGGTTGGACGAGCAGTACTTC.

This CDR3 reads CASSPRTQVVNQPQHF. DNA for the CDR3: TGTGCCAGCAGTCCCCGTACCCAAGTAGTAAATCAGCCCCAGCATTTT. This chain uses TRBV27 with TRBJ1-5, with unresolved D. The CDR3 is 16 residues long. Germline values: CDR1 MNHEY, CDR2 SMNVEV (reference sequence). The V end lost 5 bases, the J end lost 4 bases, and 18 bases lay between the germline ends.

The CDR3 DNA sequence: TGTGCCAGCAGCTTCGGACAGACCTATGGCTACACCTTC. Translating it yields CASSFGQTYGYTF. The chain links TRBV7-9 to TRBJ1-2; possible D gene TRBD1, 6 bases. V was clipped by 3 bases and J by 4 bases, with 9 bases between them. The germline gives CDR1 SEHNR, CDR2 FQNEAQ (reference sequence). The CDR3 has 13 amino acids.

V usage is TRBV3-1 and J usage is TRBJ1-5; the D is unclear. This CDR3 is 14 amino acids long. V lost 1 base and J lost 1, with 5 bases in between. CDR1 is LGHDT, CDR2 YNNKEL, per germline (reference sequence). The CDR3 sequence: CASSQGPSNQPQHF. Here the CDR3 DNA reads TGTGCCAGCAGCCAAGGGCCGAGCAATCAGCCCCAGCATTTT.

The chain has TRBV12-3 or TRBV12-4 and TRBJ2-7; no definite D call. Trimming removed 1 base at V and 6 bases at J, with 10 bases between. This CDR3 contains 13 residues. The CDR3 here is CASSLVSAFEQYF. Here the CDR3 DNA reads TGTGCCAGCAGTTTAGTTTCCGCTTTCGAGCAGTACTTC.

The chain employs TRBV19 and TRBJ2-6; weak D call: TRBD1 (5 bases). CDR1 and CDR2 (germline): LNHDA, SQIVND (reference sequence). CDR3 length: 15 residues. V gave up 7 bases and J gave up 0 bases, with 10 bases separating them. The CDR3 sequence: CASKGKDSGANVLTF. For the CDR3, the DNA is TGTGCCAGTAAGGGGAAGGACTCTGGGGCCAACGTCCTGACTTTC. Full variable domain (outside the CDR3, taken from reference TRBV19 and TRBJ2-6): DGGITQSPKYLFRKEGQNVTLSCEQNLNHDAMYWYRQDPGQGLRLIYYSQIVNDFQKGDIAEGYSVSREKKESFPLTVTSAQKNPTAFYLCASKGKDSGANVLTFGAGSRLTVL.

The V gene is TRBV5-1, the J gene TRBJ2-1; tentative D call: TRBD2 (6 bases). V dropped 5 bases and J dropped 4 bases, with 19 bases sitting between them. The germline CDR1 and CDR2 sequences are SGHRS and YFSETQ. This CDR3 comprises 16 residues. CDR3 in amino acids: CASRGLEGRVYNEQFF. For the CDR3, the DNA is TGCGCCAGCAGGGGATTGGAGGGCCGGGTATACAATGAGCAGTTCTTC.

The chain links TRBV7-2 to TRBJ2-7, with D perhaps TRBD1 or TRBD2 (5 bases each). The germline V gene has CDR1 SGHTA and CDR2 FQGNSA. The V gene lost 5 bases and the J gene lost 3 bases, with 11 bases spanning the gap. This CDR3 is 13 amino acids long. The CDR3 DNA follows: TGTGCCAGCAGCACCGGGGCCTACTACGAGCAGTACTTC. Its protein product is CASSTGAYYEQYF. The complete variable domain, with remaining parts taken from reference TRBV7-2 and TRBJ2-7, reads GAGVSQSPSNKVTEKGKDVELRCDPISGHTALYWYRQSLGQGLEFLIYFQGNSAPDKSGLPSDRFSAERTGGSVSTLTIQRTQQEDSAVYLCASSTGAYYEQYFGPGTRLTVT.

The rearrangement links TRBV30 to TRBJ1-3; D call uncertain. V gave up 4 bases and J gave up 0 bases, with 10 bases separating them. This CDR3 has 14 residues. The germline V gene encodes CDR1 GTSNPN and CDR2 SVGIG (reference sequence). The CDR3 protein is CAWTRTRSGNTIYF. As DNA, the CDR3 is TGTGCCTGGACCCGGACCCGCTCTGGAAACACCATATATTTT. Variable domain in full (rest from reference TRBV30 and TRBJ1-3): SQTIHQWPATLVQPVGSPLSLECTVEGTSNPNLYWYRQAAGRGLQLLFYSVGIGQISSEVPQNLSASRPQDRQFILSSKKLLLSDSGFYLCAWTRTRSGNTIYFGEGSWLTVV.

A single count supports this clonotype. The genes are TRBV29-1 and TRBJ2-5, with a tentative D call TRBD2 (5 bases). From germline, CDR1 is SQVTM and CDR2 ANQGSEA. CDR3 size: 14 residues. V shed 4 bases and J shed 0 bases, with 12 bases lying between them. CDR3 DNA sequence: TGCAGCGTTGTTGTGGGAGCCTACCAAGAGACCCAGTACTTC. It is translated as CSVVVGAYQETQYF. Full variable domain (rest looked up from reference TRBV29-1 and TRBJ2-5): SAVISQKPSRDICQRGTSLTIQCQVDSQVTMMFWYRQQPGQSLTLIATANQGSEATYESGFVIDKFPISRPNLTFSTLTVSNMSPEDSSIYLCSVVVGAYQETQYFGPGTRLLVL.

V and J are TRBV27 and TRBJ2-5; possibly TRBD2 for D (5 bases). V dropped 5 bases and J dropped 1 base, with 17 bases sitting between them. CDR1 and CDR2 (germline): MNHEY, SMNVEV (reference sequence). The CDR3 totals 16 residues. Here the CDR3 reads CASSQWTLGPQETQYF. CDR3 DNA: TGTGCCAGCAGTCAATGGACTCTCGGTCCCCAAGAGACCCAGTACTTC.

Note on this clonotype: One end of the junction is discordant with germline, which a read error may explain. DNA for the CDR3: TGCAGTACCGTCGCGGGAGGGTACAGTGAGCAGTTCTTC. Its protein is CSTVAGGYSEQFF. This rearrangement joins TRBV29-1 to TRBJ2-1, with 9 bases matching TRBD2. This CDR3 is 13 amino acids long. CDR1 SQVTM and CDR2 ANQGSEA come from the germline V gene.

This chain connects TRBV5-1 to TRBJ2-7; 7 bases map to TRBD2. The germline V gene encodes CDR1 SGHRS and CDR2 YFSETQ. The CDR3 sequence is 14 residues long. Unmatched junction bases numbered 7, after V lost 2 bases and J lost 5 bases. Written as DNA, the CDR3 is TGCGCCAGCAGCTTTGCTAGCGGAGGCGACGAGCAGTACTTC. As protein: CASSFASGGDEQYF.

This chain's CDR3 is CASSRGSGYNEQFF. The CDR3, as DNA: TGTGCCAGCAGCCGGGGTTCTGGATACAATGAGCAGTTCTTC. The V gene is TRBV3-1, the J gene TRBJ2-1; D gene unclear. Trimming removed 4 bases from V and 4 bases from J, with 11 bases in between. Germline V lookup: CDR1 LGHDT, CDR2 YNNKEL (reference sequence). The CDR3 has 14 amino acids.

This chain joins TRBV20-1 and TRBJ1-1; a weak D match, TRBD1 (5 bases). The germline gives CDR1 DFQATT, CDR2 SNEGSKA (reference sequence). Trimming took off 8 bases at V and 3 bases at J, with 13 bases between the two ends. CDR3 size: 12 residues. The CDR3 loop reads CSPGGGDTEAFF. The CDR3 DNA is TGCAGTCCGGGGGGGGGAGACACTGAAGCTTTCTTT.

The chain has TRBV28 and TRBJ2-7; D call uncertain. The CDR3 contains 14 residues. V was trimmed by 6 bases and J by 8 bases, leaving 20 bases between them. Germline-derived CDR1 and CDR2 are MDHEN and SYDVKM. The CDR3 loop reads CASSPSLLVVKQYF. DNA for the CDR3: TGTGCCAGCAGCCCTTCTCTGTTGGTTGTGAAGCAGTACTTC.

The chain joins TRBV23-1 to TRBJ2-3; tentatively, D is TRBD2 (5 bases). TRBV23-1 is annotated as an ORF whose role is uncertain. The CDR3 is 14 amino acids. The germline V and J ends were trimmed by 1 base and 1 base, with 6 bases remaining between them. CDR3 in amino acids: CASSQWRGTDTQYF. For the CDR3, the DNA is TGCGCCAGCAGTCAATGGCGGGGCACAGATACGCAGTATTTT.

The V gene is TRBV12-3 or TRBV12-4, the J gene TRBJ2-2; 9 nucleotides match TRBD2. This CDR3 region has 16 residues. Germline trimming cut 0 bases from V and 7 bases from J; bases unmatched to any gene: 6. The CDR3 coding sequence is TGTGCCAGCAGTTTAGCGATGCTAGCGGGAATCGGGGAGCTGTTTTTT. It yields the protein CASSLAMLAGIGELFF.

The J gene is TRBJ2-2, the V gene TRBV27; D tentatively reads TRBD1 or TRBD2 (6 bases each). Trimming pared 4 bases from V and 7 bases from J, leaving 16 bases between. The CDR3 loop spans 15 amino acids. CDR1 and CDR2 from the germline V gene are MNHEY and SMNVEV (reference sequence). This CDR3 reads CASSSSGGWDGELFF. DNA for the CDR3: TGTGCCAGCAGTTCTTCCGGGGGCTGGGACGGGGAGCTGTTTTTT.

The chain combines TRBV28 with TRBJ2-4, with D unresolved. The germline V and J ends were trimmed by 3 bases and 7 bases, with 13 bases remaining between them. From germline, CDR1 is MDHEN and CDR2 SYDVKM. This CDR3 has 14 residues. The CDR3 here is CASSFRIGQNIQYF. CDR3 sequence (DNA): TGTGCCAGCAGTTTCAGGATCGGCCAGAACATTCAGTACTTC.